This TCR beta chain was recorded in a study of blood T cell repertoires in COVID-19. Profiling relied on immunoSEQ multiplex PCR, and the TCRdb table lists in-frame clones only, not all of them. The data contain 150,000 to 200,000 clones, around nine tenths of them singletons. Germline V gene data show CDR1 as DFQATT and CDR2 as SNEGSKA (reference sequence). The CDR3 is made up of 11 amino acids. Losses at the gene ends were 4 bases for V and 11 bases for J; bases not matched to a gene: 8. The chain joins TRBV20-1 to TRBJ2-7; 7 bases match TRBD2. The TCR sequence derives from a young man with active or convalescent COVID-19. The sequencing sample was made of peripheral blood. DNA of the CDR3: TGCAGTGCTAAACAAAGCGGGGAAGAGTACGTC. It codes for CSAKQSGEEYV.